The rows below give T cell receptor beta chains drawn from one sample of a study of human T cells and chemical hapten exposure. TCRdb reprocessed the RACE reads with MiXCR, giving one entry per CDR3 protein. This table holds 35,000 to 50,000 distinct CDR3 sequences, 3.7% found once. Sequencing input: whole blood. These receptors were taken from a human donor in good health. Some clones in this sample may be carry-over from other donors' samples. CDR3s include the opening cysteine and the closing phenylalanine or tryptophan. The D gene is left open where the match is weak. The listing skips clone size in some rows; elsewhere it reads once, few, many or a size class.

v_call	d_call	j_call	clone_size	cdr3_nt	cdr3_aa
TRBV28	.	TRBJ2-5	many	TGTGCCAGCAGTGTCCCAGCCCAAGAGACCCAGTACTTC	CASSVPAQETQYF
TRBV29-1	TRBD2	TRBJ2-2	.	TGCAGCGTTGAAAAGCGGGAGAGGTTCGGGGAGCTGTTTTTT	CSVEKRERFGELFF
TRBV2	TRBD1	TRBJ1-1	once	TGTGCCAACAAAACAGGGGGGGCGGGTGCAGGCACTGAAGCTTTCTTT	CANKTGGAGAGTEAFF
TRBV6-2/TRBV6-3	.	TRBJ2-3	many	TGTGCCAGCAGTTACTCGATGGTGACAGATACGCAGTATTTT	CASSYSMVTDTQYF
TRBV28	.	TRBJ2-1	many	TGTGCCAGCAGTTTCAGACTTCCGAATGAGCAGTTCTTC	CASSFRLPNEQFF
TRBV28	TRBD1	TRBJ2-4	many	TGTGCCAGCAGTTTAACAGGGGTGAACATTCAGTACTTC	CASSLTGVNIQYF
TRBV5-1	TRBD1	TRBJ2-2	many	TGCGCCAGCAGCCGCCGGGACAGGGTCCCCGGGGAGCTGTTTTTT	CASSRRDRVPGELFF
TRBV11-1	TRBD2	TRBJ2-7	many	TGTGCCAGCAGCTTCTCGGGACTAGCGTCCGTCGAGCAGTACTTC	CASSFSGLASVEQYF
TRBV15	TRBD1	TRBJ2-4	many	TGTGCCACCAGTTTAGACAGGGGAACCAAAAACATTCAGTACTTC	CATSLDRGTKNIQYF
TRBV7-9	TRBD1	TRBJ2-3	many	TGTGCCAGCAGCCGGGACAGGACTAGCACAGATACGCAGTATTTT	CASSRDRTSTDTQYF
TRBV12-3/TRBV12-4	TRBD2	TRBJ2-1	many	TGTGCCAGCAGTTTAGCGCGGGCTAGCGGGCCGGGGGAGCAGTTCTTC	CASSLARASGPGEQFF